The 5 T cell receptor beta chains listed next were all sequenced from one sample in a study of regulatory T cells in long-lasting Graves disease. Both iRepertoire HTBI primers and Arm-PCR of CDR3 regions were used to build the TCR beta libraries. TCRdb used MiXCR to reprocess the multiplex PCR reads, holding one entry per CDR3 protein. Of about 520,000 distinct CDR3 sequences in the sample, 9.5% to 15% were seen once. The time point was: newly diagnosed GD, antithyroid drugs for less than 3 months. Extracted RNA from PBMCs served as the source of the TCR library. The same data also contributed to another study, on T cells in Graves' hyperthyroidism and ophthalmopathy.

The source was peripheral blood mononuclear cells (PBMCs), collected at new diagnosis, from a patient treated with antithyroid drugs. The receptors here all came from a woman aged 25-40 years with Graves disease.

This clonotype was seen at least ten times. The J gene is TRBJ2-5, the V gene TRBV11-2; maybe TRBD1 (6 bases). Trimming shortened V by 3 bases and J by 5 bases, and 16 bases separated the two germline ends. This CDR3 spans 15 amino acids. Germline CDR1 reads SGHAT; CDR2 reads FQNNGV. CDR3: CASSFQGYRVETQYF. CDR3 coding DNA: TGTGCCAGCAGCTTCCAGGGGTATCGTGTTGAGACCCAGTACTTC.

This chain uses TRBV5-6 with TRBJ2-2; TRBD2 might be the D (7 bases). V lost 1 base to trimming and J lost 6 bases, with 19 bases between them. This CDR3 has 17 amino acids. Germline loops: CDR1 SGHDT, CDR2 YYEEEE. As DNA, the CDR3 is TGTGCCAGCAGCTTGTGGGGGGGGCCCAACCTGCCCGGGGAGCTGTTTTTT. Protein product: CASSLWGGPNLPGELFF. Together with reference TRBV5-6 and TRBJ2-2, the CDR3 gives the full variable domain: DAGVTQSPTHLIKTRGQQVTLRCSPKSGHDTVSWYQQALGQGPQFIFQYYEEEERQRGNFPDRFSGHQFPNYSSELNVNALLLGDSALYLCASSLWGGPNLPGELFFGEGSRLTVL.

The chain is built from TRBV27 and TRBJ1-2, with D perhaps matching TRBD1 (6 bases). Trimming cost V 6 bases and J 0 bases, with 17 bases left between them. The CDR3 is 16 residues long. Germline V gene lookup returns CDR1 MNHEY and CDR2 SMNVEV (reference sequence). Here the CDR3 reads CASSSFGTSANYGYTF. The CDR3 DNA is TGTGCCAGCAGCAGCTTCGGGACATCAGCTAACTATGGCTACACCTTC.

Ten or more counts support this clonotype. The chain couples TRBV18 to TRBJ1-4; a weak D match, TRBD1 (5 bases). The CDR3 runs to 15 residues. Trimming pared 1 base from V and 6 bases from J, leaving 12 bases between. Germline V gene data show CDR1 as KGHSH and CDR2 as LQKENI. CDR3 sequence (DNA): TGTGCCAGCTCACCACGTGAAGGGGTGGATGAAAAACTGTTTTTT. Translation: CASSPREGVDEKLFF. Full variable domain (missing parts from reference TRBV18 and TRBJ1-4): NAGVMQNPRHLVRRRGQEARLRCSPMKGHSHVYWYRQLPEEGLKFMVYLQKENIIDESGMPKERFSAEFPKEGPSILRIQQVVRGDSAAYFCASSPREGVDEKLFFGSGTQLSVL.

This clonotype has at least ten counts. The chain joins TRBV24-1 to TRBJ2-3; D is unresolved. Germline V gene sequence: CDR1 KGHDR, CDR2 SFDVKD. With 5 bases removed from V and 2 bases from J, the gap between germline ends came to 7 bases. CDR3 length equals 13 residues. CDR3: CATSVGSTDTQYF. The CDR3 DNA is TGTGCCACCAGTGTGGGTTCCACAGATACGCAGTATTTT.